This paragraph covers one T cell receptor (beta chain) sequence. Its specificity is unknown. These data belong to a study of cytomegalovirus exposure and HLA in healthy donors. Study summary: Falling in the Caucasian-associated ancestry cluster were 81% of approximately 410 genotyped donors.

The study ran its PCR with 60 Vbeta and 13 Jbeta primers. Using immunoSEQ multiplex PCR, the repertoire was profiled, and TCRdb retains in-frame clones only, with some absent. Seen here are about 210,000 clones, over 70% observed once, and the top ten hold around 1.6%. The study's findings and limits: About 87% or about 30% of the time was how often most TCR beta V segments were productive, according to an earlier analysis. A link between a missense DCLRE1C variant and TCR beta V- and J-gene trimming emerged from a later analysis. Under in vitro conditions, three CMV-associated chains were confirmed as specific for CMV antigens.

V was clipped by 8 bases and J by 4 bases; unmatched bases: 7. CDR1 is MNHNY, CDR2 SVGAGI, per germline (reference sequence). The CDR3 is 13 residues long. This chain joins TRBV6-6 and TRBJ1-1; 7 nucleotides agree with TRBD1. This clonotype was sampled from a man aged 35 to 55 in good health and CMV-seropositive. The sample taken for sequencing was PBMCs. CDR3 bases: TGTGCCAGCTCACAGGGGAAGGGCACTGAAGCTTTCTTT. Translation gives CASSQGKGTEAFF.